The source of this T cell receptor beta chain is a study of T-cell reconstitution after alpha-beta-depleted transplantation in children. The length of the CDR3 is 21 residues. Germline V lookup: CDR1 MGHRA, CDR2 YSYEKL. With V trimmed by 4 bases and J by 1 base, 16 bases remained unmatched. Worth noting for this clonotype: No antigen is known for it.

The study's findings and limits: Diversity of TCRbeta at day 60 was high in some patients, arising from surviving recipient T cells and thymic progenitors. Where alpha-beta T cells came from about two months after transplant was reportedly several hundred expanded graft clones. Diversity and T-cell counts at one year after transplant derived mostly from new T cells.

Unique molecular identifiers featured in how the TCRbeta library was prepared. MiXCR, applied by TCRdb to the PCR reads, yields one record per CDR3 protein. The sample lists roughly 570,000 distinct CDR3 sequences; roughly a quarter were seen once. The sequence came from a boy younger than two with Wiskott-Aldrich syndrome, due to receive a stem cell transplant. The chain carries TRBV4-1 and TRBJ2-3, with TRBD2 matching 14 bases. The input for sequencing was PBMCs, taken before TCRalphabeta/CD19-depleted stem cell transplant. The DNA of the CDR3 is TGCGCCAGCAGCCTTCTCGGGATAACCGGGACTAGCGGGAGTGGCACAGATACGCAGTATTTT. Protein: CASSLLGITGTSGSGTDTQYF.